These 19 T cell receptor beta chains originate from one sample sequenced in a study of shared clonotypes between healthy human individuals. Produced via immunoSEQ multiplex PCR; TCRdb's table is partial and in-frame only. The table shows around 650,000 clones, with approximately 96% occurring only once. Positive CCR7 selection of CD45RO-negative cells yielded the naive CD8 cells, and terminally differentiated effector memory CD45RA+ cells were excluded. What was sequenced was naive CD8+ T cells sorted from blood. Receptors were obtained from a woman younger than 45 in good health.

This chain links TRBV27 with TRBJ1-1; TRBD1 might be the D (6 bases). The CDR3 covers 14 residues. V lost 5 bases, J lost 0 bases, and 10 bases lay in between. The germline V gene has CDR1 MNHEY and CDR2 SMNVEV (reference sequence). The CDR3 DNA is TGTGCCAGCAGTCATCAGGGGCTGAACACTGAAGCTTTCTTT. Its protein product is CASSHQGLNTEAFF.

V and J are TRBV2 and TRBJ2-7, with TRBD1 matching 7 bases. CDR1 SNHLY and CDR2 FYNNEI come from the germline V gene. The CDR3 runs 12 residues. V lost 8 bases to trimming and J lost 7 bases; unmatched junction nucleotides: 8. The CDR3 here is CASSDRTAEQYF. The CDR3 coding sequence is TGTGCCAGCTCGGACAGGACCGCTGAGCAGTACTTC.

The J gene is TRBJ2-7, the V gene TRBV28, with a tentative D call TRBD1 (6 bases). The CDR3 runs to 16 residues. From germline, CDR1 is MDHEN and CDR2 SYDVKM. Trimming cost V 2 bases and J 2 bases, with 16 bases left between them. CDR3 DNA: TGTGCCAGCAGTTTACCCTCCCACACAGGGACCTACGAGCAGTACTTC. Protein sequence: CASSLPSHTGTYEQYF.

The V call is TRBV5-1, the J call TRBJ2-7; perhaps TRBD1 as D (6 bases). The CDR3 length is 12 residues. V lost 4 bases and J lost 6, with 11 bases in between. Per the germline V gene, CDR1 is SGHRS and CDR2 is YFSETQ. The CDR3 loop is CASSPGTIEQYF. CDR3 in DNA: TGCGCCAGCAGCCCTGGGACAATCGAGCAGTACTTC.

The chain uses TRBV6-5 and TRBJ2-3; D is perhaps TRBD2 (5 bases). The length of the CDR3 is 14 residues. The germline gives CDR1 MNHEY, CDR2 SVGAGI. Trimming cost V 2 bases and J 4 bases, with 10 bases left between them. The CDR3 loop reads CASSYQILADTQYF. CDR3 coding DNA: TGTGCCAGCAGTTACCAAATACTAGCAGATACGCAGTATTTT.

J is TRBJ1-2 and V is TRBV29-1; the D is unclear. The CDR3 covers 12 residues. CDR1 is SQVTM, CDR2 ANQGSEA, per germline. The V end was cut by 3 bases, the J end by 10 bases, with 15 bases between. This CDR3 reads CSVDPDPLDYTF. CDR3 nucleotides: TGCAGCGTTGACCCGGACCCGTTAGACTACACCTTC.

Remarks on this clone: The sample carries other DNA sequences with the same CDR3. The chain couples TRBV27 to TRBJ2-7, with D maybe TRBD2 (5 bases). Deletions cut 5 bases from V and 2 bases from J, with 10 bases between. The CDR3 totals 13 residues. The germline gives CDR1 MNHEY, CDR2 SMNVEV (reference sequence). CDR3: CASSPGRTYEQYF. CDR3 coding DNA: TGTGCCAGCAGTCCGGGAAGAACCTACGAGCAGTACTTC.

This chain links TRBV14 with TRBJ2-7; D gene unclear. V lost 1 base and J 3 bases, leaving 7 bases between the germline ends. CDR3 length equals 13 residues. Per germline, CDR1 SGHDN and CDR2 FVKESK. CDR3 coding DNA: TGTGCCAGCAGCCAAGTGACCGACTACGAGCAGTACTTC. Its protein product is CASSQVTDYEQYF.

Here the CDR3 reads CASSLAGTGFEKLFF. In DNA form, the CDR3 reads TGTGCCAGCAGCTTAGCCGGGACAGGGTTTGAAAAACTGTTTTTT. The chain links TRBV7-9 to TRBJ1-4; TRBD1 matches 9 bases. V was clipped by 0 bases and J by 7 bases; unmatched bases: 3. There are 15 residues in the CDR3. Germline V lookup: CDR1 SEHNR, CDR2 FQNEAQ (reference sequence). Variable domain in full (rest from reference TRBV7-9 and TRBJ1-4): DTGVSQNPRHKITKRGQNVTFRCDPISEHNRLYWYRQTLGQGPEFLTYFQNEAQLEKSRLLSDRFSAERPKGSFSTLEIQRTEQGDSAMYLCASSLAGTGFEKLFFGSGTQLSVL.

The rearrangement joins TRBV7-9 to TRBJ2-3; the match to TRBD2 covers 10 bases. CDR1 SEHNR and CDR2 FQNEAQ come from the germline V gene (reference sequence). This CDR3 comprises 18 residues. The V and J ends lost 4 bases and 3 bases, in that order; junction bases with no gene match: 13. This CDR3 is CASSSIRTSGMETDTQYF. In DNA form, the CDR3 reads TGTGCCAGCAGCTCAATTCGTACTAGCGGGATGGAGACAGATACGCAGTATTTT.

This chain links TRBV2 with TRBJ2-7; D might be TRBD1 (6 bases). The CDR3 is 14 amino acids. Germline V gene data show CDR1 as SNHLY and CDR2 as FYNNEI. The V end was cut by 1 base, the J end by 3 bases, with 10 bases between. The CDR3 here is CASSEGDTYYEQYF. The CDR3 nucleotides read TGTGCCAGCAGTGAAGGGGACACATACTACGAGCAGTACTTC.

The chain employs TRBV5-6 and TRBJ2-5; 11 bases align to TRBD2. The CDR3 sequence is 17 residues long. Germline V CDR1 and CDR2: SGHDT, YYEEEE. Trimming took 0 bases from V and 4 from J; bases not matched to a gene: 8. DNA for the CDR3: TGTGCCAGCAGCTTGGATAGTAGCGGGAGGGCCATAGAGACCCAGTACTTC. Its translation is CASSLDSSGRAIETQYF.

The CDR3 sequence: CASSFHGGDYGYTF. The CDR3 DNA reads TGTGCCAGCAGTTTCCACGGGGGGGACTATGGCTACACCTTC. The rearrangement uses TRBV28 and TRBJ1-2; D may be TRBD1 (5 bases). Germline CDR1 and CDR2: MDHEN and SYDVKM. Trimming cost V 3 bases and J 3 bases, with 11 bases left between them. This CDR3 is 14 amino acids long.

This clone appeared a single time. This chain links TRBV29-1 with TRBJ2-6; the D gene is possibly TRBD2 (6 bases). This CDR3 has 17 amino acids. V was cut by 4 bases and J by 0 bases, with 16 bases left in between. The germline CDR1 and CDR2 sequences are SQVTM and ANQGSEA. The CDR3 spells CSVAIHRGSSGANVLTF. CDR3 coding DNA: TGCAGCGTTGCCATACACCGGGGGAGCTCTGGGGCCAACGTCCTGACTTTC.

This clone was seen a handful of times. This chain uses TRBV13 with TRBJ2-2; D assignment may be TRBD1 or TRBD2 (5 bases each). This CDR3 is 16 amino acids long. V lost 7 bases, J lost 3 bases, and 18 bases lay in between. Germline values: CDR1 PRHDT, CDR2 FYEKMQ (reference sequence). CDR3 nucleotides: TGTGCCAGCACCTCTCGGGGCCTCGGGTACACCGGGGAGCTGTTTTTT. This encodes CASTSRGLGYTGELFF. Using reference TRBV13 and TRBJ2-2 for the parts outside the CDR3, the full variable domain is AAGVIQSPRHLIKEKRETATLKCYPIPRHDTVYWYQQGPGQDPQFLISFYEKMQSDKGSIPDRFSAQQFSDYHSELNMSSLELGDSALYFCASTSRGLGYTGELFFGEGSRLTVL.

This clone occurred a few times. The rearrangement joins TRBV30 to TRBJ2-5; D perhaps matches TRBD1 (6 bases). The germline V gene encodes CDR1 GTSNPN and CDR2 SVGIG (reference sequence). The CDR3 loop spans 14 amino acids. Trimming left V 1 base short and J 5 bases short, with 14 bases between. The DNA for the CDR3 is TGTGCCTGGAGTGGCCAGGGGATGAGGGAGACCCAGTACTTC. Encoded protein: CAWSGQGMRETQYF.

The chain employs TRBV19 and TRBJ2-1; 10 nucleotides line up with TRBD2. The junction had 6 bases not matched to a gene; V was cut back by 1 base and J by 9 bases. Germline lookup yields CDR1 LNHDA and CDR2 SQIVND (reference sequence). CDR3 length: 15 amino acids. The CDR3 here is CASSIGPGLASEQFF. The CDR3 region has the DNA TGTGCCAGTAGTATAGGCCCGGGACTAGCGAGTGAGCAGTTCTTC.

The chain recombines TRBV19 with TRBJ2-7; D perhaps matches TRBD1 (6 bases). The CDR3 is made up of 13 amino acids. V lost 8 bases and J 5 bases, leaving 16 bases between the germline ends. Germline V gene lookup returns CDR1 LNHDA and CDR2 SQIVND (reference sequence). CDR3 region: CASGFLQGHEQYF. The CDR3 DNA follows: TGTGCCAGTGGATTTTTACAGGGCCACGAGCAGTACTTC.

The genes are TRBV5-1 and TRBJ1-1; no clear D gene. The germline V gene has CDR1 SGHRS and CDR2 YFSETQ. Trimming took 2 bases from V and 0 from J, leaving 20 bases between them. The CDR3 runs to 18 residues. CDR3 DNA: TGCGCCAGCAGCTTAGGGAGTCCCATTAGTACGATGAACACTGAAGCTTTCTTT. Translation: CASSLGSPISTMNTEAFF.